The 19 T cell receptor beta chains given below trace back to one sample, sequenced in a study of tumor-infiltrating lymphocytes in primary liver carcinoma. The study co-extracted DNA and RNA from 20-30 mg of unsorted bulk tissue. Starting from approximately 470 ng of total RNA, TCR beta cDNA was produced with a primer in the constant region. Slightly modified ARM-PCR served as the procedure for the TCR beta libraries. These libraries came from three rounds of nested multiplex PCR. PCR rounds one and two used TRBV1-TRBV30 forward primers with a C-beta reverse primer for approximately 11 cycles each. TCRdb ran MiXCR on the multiplex PCR reads and lists one entry per CDR3 protein. Of about 120,000 distinct CDR3 sequences in the sample, approximately 71% are singletons; the top ten hold 8.1%. Material for sequencing was tumor-adjacent normal liver tissue. These receptors all come from a woman aged 60-75 years with primary liver carcinoma and hepatitis B virus infection.

This clonotype was recorded at least ten times. The chain is built from TRBV7-9 and TRBJ1-2; D is uncertain. Trimming removed 2 bases at V and 8 bases at J, with 9 bases between. The CDR3 is 12 residues long. The V gene's germline CDR1 is SEHNR and CDR2 FQNEAQ (reference sequence). Written as DNA, the CDR3 is TGTGCCAGCAGCTTATCGGTTGTGGGCTACACCTTC. Translated: CASSLSVVGYTF.

As for this clonotype: One end of the junction does not line up with germline, which may come from a read error. The V and J genes are TRBV11-2 and TRBJ2-7, with D uncertain. Germline lookup yields CDR1 SGHAT and CDR2 FQNNGV. CDR3 length: 14 amino acids. The CDR3 nucleotides are TGTGCCAGCAGCCTCCCAGCGCGGCGTTACGAGCAATACTTC. Protein sequence: CASSLPARRYEQYF.

Points on this clonotype: The conserved phenylalanine or tryptophan normally closing the CDR3 is absent here, so this likely arose from a read error. This sequence joins TRBV12-3 or TRBV12-4 and TRBJ1-2; D possibly corresponds to TRBD1 (6 bases). With 2 bases removed from V and 4 bases from J, the gap between germline ends came to 14 bases. The CDR3 sequence is 15 residues long. The CDR3 protein is CASSLWTEKGYGYTS. The CDR3 bases are TGTGCCAGCAGTTTATGGACAGAGAAGGGCTATGGCTACACCTCC.

As for this clonotype: The conserved closing phenylalanine or tryptophan is absent in this CDR3, likely reflecting a read error. The chain joins TRBV29-1 to TRBJ2-7; tentative D call: TRBD1 (7 bases). Trimming took off 3 bases at V and 10 bases at J, with 19 bases between the two ends. The CDR3 consists of 13 residues. Germline-derived CDR1 and CDR2 are SQVTM and ANQGSEA. CDR3 DNA: TGCAGCGTTGACCGCGGGGACAGAGGCGACCAGTACTAC. This translates into CSVDRGDRGDQYY.

About this clonotype: Germline and junction disagree at one end, which may indicate a read error. The genes are TRBV6-2 or TRBV6-3 and TRBJ2-7; 7 nucleotides line up with TRBD2. The CDR3 contains 15 residues. Germline CDR1 and CDR2: MNHEY and SVGEGT. The CDR3 nucleotides are TGTACCAGCAGTACCCCGCGGCGGGGGATCTACAAGCAGTACTTC. It codes for CTSSTPRRGIYKQYF.

This clonotype was found many times. The rearrangement links TRBV12-3 or TRBV12-4 to TRBJ1-3; no clear D gene. The CDR3 is made up of 12 amino acids. Trimming took 6 bases from V and 4 from J, leaving 7 bases between them. The DNA of the CDR3 is TGTGCCAGCAGCACCCAGGGAAACACCATATATTTT. Its protein is CASSTQGNTIYF.

On this clonotype itself: The missing conserved phenylalanine or tryptophan at the end of this CDR3 makes a read error likely. The chain joins TRBV11-3 to TRBJ2-1; D is unresolved. CDR1 is SGHNT, CDR2 YENEEA, per germline. The CDR3 sequence is 12 residues long. The CDR3 sequence is CVSSVGYNEQFL. The CDR3, as DNA: TGTGTCAGCAGTGTTGGCTACAATGAGCAGTTCCTC.

Concerning this clonotype: Germline is not matched at one junction end, which may reflect a read error. The chain uses TRBV11-2 and TRBJ2-2; weak D call: TRBD2 (5 bases). This CDR3 contains 13 residues. Germline CDR1 is SGHAT and CDR2 is FQNNGV. This CDR3 is CPSSLDRTGELFF. CDR3 sequence (DNA): TGTCCCAGCAGCTTAGATAGGACTGGAGAACTGTTTTTT.

Notes on this clonotype: A clone one base away is much larger, so this may be a read error. The chain combines TRBV28 with TRBJ2-3, with 8 positions matching TRBD1. The CDR3 loop spans 15 amino acids. Germline values: CDR1 MDHEN, CDR2 SYDVKM. The CDR3 protein is CASSSTGVGTYTQYF. The CDR3 DNA sequence: TGTGCCAGCAGTTCGACAGGGGTGGGCACATATACGCAGTATTTT.

The rearrangement links TRBV29-1 to TRBJ2-7; tentatively, D is TRBD1 (5 bases). CDR3 size: 13 residues. Germline V gene lookup returns CDR1 SQVTM and CDR2 ANQGSEA. Trimming took off 4 bases at V and 2 bases at J, with 12 bases between the two ends. CDR3 nucleotides: TGCAGCGTTGCCCGGACATATACCTACGAGCAGTACTTC. Its protein is CSVARTYTYEQYF.

This clonotype was picked up a small number of times. A much larger clone lies one base from this, so it may be a read error. V and J are TRBV6-5 and TRBJ2-3, with 8 bases identical to TRBD1. The CDR3 runs 15 residues. Germline CDR1 is MNHEY and CDR2 is SVGAGI. V trimming: 2 bases; J trimming: 4 bases; junction bases outside the gene matches: 5. This chain's CDR3 is CASSYTGQGADTQYF. In DNA, the CDR3 is TGTGCCAGCAGTTACACCGGACAGGGAGCAGATACGCAGTATTTT.

As to this clonotype: This clone may be a read error of a much larger clone one base away. The V call is TRBV29-1, the J call TRBJ2-7; no clear D gene. The CDR3 is 13 residues long. V lost 6 bases, J lost 6 bases, and 18 bases lay in between. CDR1 SQVTM and CDR2 ANQGSEA come from the germline V gene. In DNA, the CDR3 is TGCAGCGTAGTCCAGTGTTTGATGGGCGAGCAGTACTTC. Translated: CSVVQCLMGEQYF.

In regard to this clonotype: The final CDR3 position lacks the conserved phenylalanine or tryptophan, pointing to a likely read error. CDR3 sequence (DNA): TGTGCCTGCAGCTATATTAAGAGCTCCTACAATGAGCAGTTCTTA. This gives the protein CACSYIKSSYNEQFL. The V and J genes are TRBV11-2 and TRBJ2-1; no clear D gene. Germline values: CDR1 SGHAT, CDR2 FQNNGV. The CDR3 extends over 15 amino acids.

A remark on this clonotype: A much larger clone lies one base from this, so it may be a read error. This chain uses TRBV5-1 with TRBJ2-5; D call uncertain. The DNA matches TRBJ2-1 better at its end, which makes the J call doubtful. Germline values: CDR1 SGHRS, CDR2 YFSETQ. This CDR3 comprises 13 residues. The chain's CDR3 is CASSLLGEETQFF. CDR3 coding DNA: TGCGCCAGCAGCTTGTTGGGTGAAGAGACCCAGTTCTTC.

In regard to this clonotype: A much larger clone differs by one base, so this may be a read error. The chain has TRBV5-4 and TRBJ1-2; D gene unclear. This CDR3 region has 14 residues. Per germline, CDR1 SGHNT and CDR2 YYREEE (reference sequence). The DNA for the CDR3 is TGTGCCAGCAGCTTGGATGCGGGTCCCTATGGCTGCACCTTC. This gives the protein CASSLDAGPYGCTF.

This clonotype was observed many times. The chain carries TRBV6-1 and TRBJ2-7; 13 bases are a match to TRBD2. CDR1 and CDR2 from the germline V gene are MNHNS and SASEGT. After removal of 10 bases from V and 4 bases from J, the junction contained 13 bases not matched to a gene. The CDR3 covers 16 residues. In DNA, the CDR3 is TGTGCCACCAGACTAGCGGGAGGTAAAGTCGCATACGAGCAGTACTTC. Protein sequence: CATRLAGGKVAYEQYF.

Comments on this clonotype: A clone one base away is much larger, so this may be a read error. This sequence joins TRBV5-1 and TRBJ2-1, with D maybe TRBD2 (6 bases). This CDR3 spans 14 amino acids. Trimming removed 1 base at V and 9 bases at J, with 14 bases between. CDR1 and CDR2 from the germline V gene are SGHRS and YFSETQ. In DNA, the CDR3 is TGCGCCAGCAGCTTGATCGGGGGAAGCAGTGAGCAGTTCTTC. It specifies CASSLIGGSSEQFF.

A remark on this clonotype: The CDR3 ends on some other residue instead of the conserved phenylalanine or tryptophan, so this is likely a read error. This chain links TRBV6-5 with TRBJ2-5, with a weak D call TRBD1 (6 bases). Germline CDR1 reads MNHEY; CDR2 reads SVGAGI. Trimming pared 0 bases from V and 6 bases from J, leaving 17 bases between. CDR3 size: 16 residues. The CDR3 DNA follows: TGTGCCAGCAGTTACTCGATGGGGCAGGGGCGGAAGACCCAGTACCTC. Protein: CASSYSMGQGRKTQYL.

This clonotype was found many times. This rearrangement joins TRBV6-6 to TRBJ1-4; the D is unclear. The CDR3 length is 13 residues. V was cut by 0 bases and J by 7 bases, with 6 bases left in between. Per germline, CDR1 MNHNY and CDR2 SVGAGI (reference sequence). This CDR3 reads CASSYSLIEKLFF. The CDR3 DNA reads TGTGCCAGCAGTTACTCCCTCATTGAAAAACTGTTTTTT.